This TCR beta chain was sequenced for a study of T cell responses to AZD1222 COVID-19 vaccine. Germline CDR1 SQVTM, CDR2 ANQGSEA. CDR3 length: 16 amino acids. V dropped 0 bases and J dropped 11; count of bases not matched to a gene: 12. Whole-study results and caveats: Nearly half of spike-specific TCRs reportedly target variant regions that are unmutated in the B.1.351 and B.1.1.7 variants. Spike-specific TCR breadth and depth went up after people got two AZD1222 doses. Donors were chiefly white British, with a greater number of females, and clonal diversity was perhaps underestimated.

Note on this clone: No antigen is known for it.

Method: immunoSEQ multiplex PCR; TCRdb's copy keeps in-frame clones and lacks some. The sample consists of tens of thousands of clones, about 84% of them appearing once. The sequence came from an adult who received the AZD1222 COVID-19 vaccine. The input for sequencing was peripheral blood, taken 28 days after the second AZD1222 dose. The V gene is TRBV29-1, the J gene TRBJ1-5; 11 bases align to TRBD1. CDR3 DNA: TGCAGCGTTGAAGATGTCGGGACAGGGGGTAGGTTAACCCAGCATTTT. Translated, it gives CSVEDVGTGGRLTQHF.